Listed below are T cell receptor beta chains from one sample, sequenced in a study of shared clonotypes between healthy human individuals. Sequenced by immunoSEQ multiplex PCR; TCRdb stores in-frame clones only, minus some. This table has hundreds of thousands of clones, 74% appearing once. The sequencing sample was made of memory CD4+ T cells sorted from blood. The origin of the receptors is a young woman in good health. The CDR3 runs from the conserved cysteine through the conserved F or W. D genes are given only for firm matches. Size values are once, few and many counts, or a class for expanded clones, and some rows have none.

TRBJ2-3,.,TRBD1,TRBV5-1,TGCGCCAGCAGCCCCCCGGGACAGGGTTGGACGCAGTATTTT,CASSPPGQGWTQYF
TRBJ2-1,.,TRBD2,TRBV10-1,TGCGCCAGCAGTGCCGGACTAGCGGGAGGTATGCATGAGCAGTTCTTC,CASSAGLAGGMHEQFF
TRBJ2-5,.,TRBD2,TRBV7-2,TGTGCCAGCAGCTTAGATTGGACTAGCCGTCTTCGGACCCAGTACTTC,CASSLDWTSRLRTQYF
TRBJ1-5,once,.,TRBV11-2,TGTGCCAGCAGCTTGTCCAACAATCAGCCCCAGCATTTT,CASSLSNNQPQHF
TRBJ2-7,.,TRBD2,TRBV5-5,TGTGCCAGCAGCCAAGATCACGGGACTAGCGATGAGCAGTACTTC,CASSQDHGTSDEQYF
TRBJ2-7,few,.,TRBV28,TGTGCCAGCCGGGCCCTACCCTACGAGCAGTACTTC,CASRALPYEQYF
TRBJ2-1,once,.,TRBV25-1,TGTGCCAGCAGTGAAAGGGGTCGGACCGCCAATTACTACAATGAGCAGTTCTTC,CASSERGRTANYYNEQFF
TRBJ2-5,.,TRBD2,TRBV2,TGTGCCAGCAGTGAAGCCCCGGCGGGAGAAGAGACCCAGTACTTC,CASSEAPAGEETQYF
TRBJ2-2,.,TRBD2,TRBV9,TGTGCCAGCAGCACATCACTAGCGGGAGGGCCAATCGGGGAGCTGTTTTTT,CASSTSLAGGPIGELFF
TRBJ1-4,.,TRBD1,TRBV6-6,TGTGCCAGCAGTCAGGACAGGGTGGGGGAAAAACTGTTTTTT,CASSQDRVGEKLFF
TRBJ2-3,.,TRBD1,TRBV19,TGTGCCAGTAGTATCGGGACAGGCGGCGATACGCAGTATTTT,CASSIGTGGDTQYF
TRBJ2-7,once,.,TRBV11-2,TGTGCCAGCAGCGCGGGACAAAGCTCCTACGAGCAGTACTTC,CASSAGQSSYEQYF
TRBJ1-6,many,.,TRBV6-5,TGTGCCAGCAGTCGCCAGGGAAATAATTCACCCCTCCACTTT,CASSRQGNNSPLHF
TRBJ2-5,.,TRBD1,TRBV28,TGTGCCAGCAAACCCCCCGAGGGGGCCGGAGAGACCCAGTACTTC,CASKPPEGAGETQYF
TRBJ2-7,.,TRBD1,TRBV28,TGTGCCAGCAGTAGGGGGGGACAGGGGTTCTACGAGCAGTACTTC,CASSRGGQGFYEQYF
TRBJ2-7,.,TRBD2,TRBV30,TGTGCCTGGTTTCCCCCGGGACTAGCGGGAGAGGGGCGATGGGTCGAGCAGTACTTC,CAWFPPGLAGEGRWVEQYF
TRBJ2-3,.,.,TRBV27,TGTGCCAGCAGACCCGGGGGAGATACGCAGTATTTT,CASRPGGDTQYF
TRBJ1-5,.,.,TRBV15,TGTGCCACCAGCAGAGATCCGGAAAATCAGCCCCAGCATTTT,CATSRDPENQPQHF
TRBJ2-7,few,.,TRBV2,TGTGCCAGCAAAAGGGGCGAGCAGTACTTC,CASKRGEQYF
TRBJ2-2,.,TRBD1,TRBV27,TGTGCCAGCAGGTCCAGGGGGCATAACACCGGGGAGCTGTTTTTT,CASRSRGHNTGELFF
TRBJ1-2,.,TRBD1,TRBV28,TGTGCCAGCAGCCCTCAGTTGGCAGGGGGGGGCTATGGCTACACCTTC,CASSPQLAGGGYGYTF
TRBJ1-1,.,.,TRBV6-6,TGTGCCAGCAGTCCGGACAGCACACACACTGAAGCTTTCTTT,CASSPDSTHTEAFF
TRBJ2-7,.,.,TRBV6-1,TGTGCCAGCAGTGAAGCGGGACCCTCCGGGGGGCAGTACTTC,CASSEAGPSGGQYF
TRBJ1-2,once,.,TRBV5-6,TGTGCCAGCAGCTTGGGGACCGTCAACTATGGCTACACCTTC,CASSLGTVNYGYTF
TRBJ1-5,.,.,TRBV5-4,TGTGCCAGCAGCTTAGGGACCGGACCCCAGCATTTT,CASSLGTGPQHF
TRBJ1-1,many,.,TRBV29-1,TGCAGCGTTCAGGGGAACACTGAAGCTTTCTTT,CSVQGNTEAFF
TRBJ1-3,.,.,TRBV2,TGTGCCAGCAGAGACCCCGGGCAGTCTTTTGGAAACACCATATATTTT,CASRDPGQSFGNTIYF
TRBJ2-7,.,TRBD2,TRBV27,TGTGCCAGCAGTCTCGCGGCGGCGGGAGGGACTGCTGGTGAGCAGTACTTC,CASSLAAAGGTAGEQYF
TRBJ2-3,.,.,TRBV27,TGTGCCAGCAGTCAACTCACAGATACGCAGTATTTT,CASSQLTDTQYF
TRBJ1-5,few,.,TRBV7-2,TGTGCCAGCAGCTTAGGACAGTGGGTCAATCAGCCCCAGCATTTT,CASSLGQWVNQPQHF
TRBJ1-2,few,.,TRBV27,TGTGCCAGCAGATTGGACGGCAATAGAGGCTACACCTTC,CASRLDGNRGYTF
TRBJ1-2,.,.,TRBV2,TGTGCCAGCAGTGTACAGCGGGTCGGGTATGGCTACACCTTC,CASSVQRVGYGYTF
TRBJ2-7,.,.,TRBV28,TGTGCCAGCAGTTTATCACTCTACGAGCAGTACTTC,CASSLSLYEQYF
TRBJ1-2,.,.,TRBV19,TGTGCCAGTAGTATTTTGTTGGGGTCTCGAGGCAACTATGGCTACACCTTC,CASSILLGSRGNYGYTF
TRBJ1-2,.,TRBD1,TRBV19,TGTGCCAGTAGTATCCGGGACAGGATCTTTCAGGGGTATGGCTACACCTTC,CASSIRDRIFQGYGYTF
TRBJ1-4,once,TRBD1,TRBV6-6,TGTGCCAGCAGGATGCCCGGACAGGGCGGTGGTGAAAAACTGTTTTTT,CASRMPGQGGGEKLFF
TRBJ2-7,.,TRBD2,TRBV10-3,TGTGCCATCAGTCCGAATTTCGGGGGGAGGGCCGTTGGGTACGAGCAGTACTTC,CAISPNFGGRAVGYEQYF
TRBJ2-7,.,.,TRBV4-1,TGCGCCAGCAGCCTCTTAGCAAGTTCAGGGAGCTACGAGCAGTACTTC,CASSLLASSGSYEQYF
TRBJ2-3,.,.,TRBV2,TGTGCCAGCAGGTGGGGAGATACGCAGTATTTT,CASRWGDTQYF
TRBJ2-3,.,TRBD2,TRBV19,TGTGCCAGTAAACTAGCGGGATTAACAGATACGCAGTATTTT,CASKLAGLTDTQYF
TRBJ2-5,.,TRBD1,TRBV19,TGTGCCAGTAGTAAGACAGGGTATGCAGAGACCCAGTACTTC,CASSKTGYAETQYF
TRBJ2-1,.,.,TRBV7-9,TGTGCCAGCAGCTTATACCGGGGCTCCTACAATGAGCAGTTCTTC,CASSLYRGSYNEQFF
TRBJ2-1,many,.,TRBV5-1,TGCGCCAGCAGCCTGGACAGCGACTACAATGAGCAGTTCTTC,CASSLDSDYNEQFF
TRBJ1-2,.,TRBD1,TRBV5-4,TGTGCCAGCAGCCTAACAGGGGGCGCGGACTATGGCTACACCTTC,CASSLTGGADYGYTF
TRBJ2-3,.,TRBD2,TRBV7-9,TGTGCCAGCAGCTCCCTTGGGGGGGGCACAGATACGCAGTATTTT,CASSSLGGGTDTQYF
TRBJ2-1,many,.,TRBV11-2,TGTGCCAGCAGCTTAGGGTCCTCCTACAATGAGCAGTTCTTC,CASSLGSSYNEQFF
TRBJ2-5,.,TRBD1,TRBV5-1,TGCGCCAGCAGCACGGGGACAGAAGGGGAGACCCAGTACTTC,CASSTGTEGETQYF
TRBJ2-2,.,.,TRBV6-6,TGTGCCAGCAGTGGCATAGACGGGGAGCTGTTTTTT,CASSGIDGELFF
TRBJ2-1,.,TRBD2,TRBV10-1,TGCGCCAGCAGTGACCGGACTAGCGGGAGGATCCATGAGCAGTTCTTC,CASSDRTSGRIHEQFF
TRBJ2-7,.,.,TRBV5-4,TGTGCCAGCAGCGGGGGACTTCGGTACGAGCAGTACTTC,CASSGGLRYEQYF